Shown below are 9 T cell receptor beta chains from a single sample sequenced in a study of T cells after yellow fever vaccination. TCRdb reprocessed the 5' RACE reads with MiXCR, giving one entry per CDR3 protein. This table has some 420,000 distinct CDR3 sequences, approximately 19% appearing once. Sequencing used PBMCs, obtained before the yellow fever booster vaccination. The receptors come from a man in his late teens or twenties who received the YFV17D yellow fever vaccine.

About this clonotype itself: The germline gene is not matched at one end of the junction; a read error may be the cause. The V call is TRBV20-1, the J call TRBJ1-1; TRBD1 might be the D (6 bases). This CDR3 is 15 amino acids long. Germline loops: CDR1 DFQATT, CDR2 SNEGSKA (reference sequence). As DNA, the CDR3 is TGCAGTGCCCCTAAGAGGGGGGCCCCTGACACTGAAGTTTTCTTT. It is translated as CSAPKRGAPDTEVFF.

The gene calls are TRBV6-5 and TRBJ1-4; D might be TRBD1 (5 bases). Per germline, CDR1 MNHEY and CDR2 SVGAGI. V lost 10 bases to trimming and J lost 7 bases, with 19 bases between them. This CDR3 contains 14 residues. CDR3 loop: CATTGALGSEKLFF. In nucleotides, the CDR3 is TGTGCCACCACCGGGGCGTTGGGGAGTGAAAAACTGTTTTTT.

In this sample, this clonotype turned up a few times. The CDR3 sequence is CATSTRQGPENIQYF. The CDR3 DNA sequence: TGTGCCACCAGCACTCGACAGGGGCCGGAAAACATTCAGTACTTC. J is TRBJ2-4 and V is TRBV15; 8 bases fit TRBD1. Trimming took 4 bases from V and 5 from J; bases not matched to a gene: 7. CDR1 is LNHNV, CDR2 YYDKDF, per germline (reference sequence). The CDR3 totals 15 residues.

The J gene is TRBJ1-2, the V gene TRBV6-6; 7 bases are shared with TRBD1. Per germline, CDR1 MNHNY and CDR2 SVGAGI (reference sequence). Germline trimming cut 7 bases from V and 4 bases from J; bases unmatched to any gene: 9. The CDR3 is made up of 14 amino acids. The CDR3 sequence: CASTIGGSIYGYTF. CDR3 in DNA: TGTGCCAGCACCATAGGGGGCAGTATCTATGGCTACACCTTC.

The V gene is TRBV6-5, the J gene TRBJ1-1, with D possibly matching TRBD1 (5 bases). The CDR3 has 14 amino acids. Trimming removed 6 bases at V and 8 bases at J, with 19 bases between. CDR1 and CDR2 (germline): MNHEY, SVGAGI. The CDR3 DNA reads as TGTGCCAGCAGCCCCGGGCAGGGCGGGAGGGAAGCTTTCTTT. Protein sequence: CASSPGQGGREAFF.

This clonotype appeared a few times. V is TRBV7-9 and J is TRBJ1-6, with 8 bases matching TRBD1. V shed 1 base, J shed 10 bases, and the junction held 6 bases outside the gene matches. The CDR3 covers 15 residues. Germline assignment: CDR1 SEHNR and CDR2 FQNEAQ (reference sequence). In DNA form, the CDR3 reads TGTGCCAGCAGCTTAGGCGGGACAGGACAATCACCCCTCCACTTT. Residues: CASSLGGTGQSPLHF.

This rearrangement joins TRBV6-5 to TRBJ2-1, with TRBD2 matching over 13 bases. There are 15 residues in the CDR3. V was clipped by 4 bases and J by 9 bases; unmatched bases: 6. Germline V gene data show CDR1 as MNHEY and CDR2 as SVGAGI. In nucleotides, the CDR3 is TGTGCCAGCAGTTCTAGGACTAGCGGGGGAGGTGAGCAGTTCTTC. Translated, it gives CASSSRTSGGGEQFF.

This clonotype was seen a handful of times. V is TRBV29-1 and J is TRBJ2-7; possibly TRBD1 or TRBD2 for D (5 bases each). Looked up from germline, CDR1 is SQVTM and CDR2 is ANQGSEA. This CDR3 region has 16 residues. The CDR3 is CCPGTSVSPHAYEQYV. DNA for the CDR3: TGCTGTCCCGGGACGTCCGTCTCCCCCCACGCCTACGAGCAGTACGTC.

This clonotype was observed a handful of times. The chain uses TRBV25-1 and TRBJ1-1; D unresolved. Trimming cost V 7 bases and J 0 bases, with 12 bases left between them. This CDR3 comprises 14 residues. The germline CDR1 and CDR2 sequences are MGHDK and SYGVNS. The CDR3 is CASIRSEVNTEAFF. CDR3 nucleotide sequence: TGTGCCAGCATAAGGTCTGAGGTGAACACTGAAGCTTTCTTT.